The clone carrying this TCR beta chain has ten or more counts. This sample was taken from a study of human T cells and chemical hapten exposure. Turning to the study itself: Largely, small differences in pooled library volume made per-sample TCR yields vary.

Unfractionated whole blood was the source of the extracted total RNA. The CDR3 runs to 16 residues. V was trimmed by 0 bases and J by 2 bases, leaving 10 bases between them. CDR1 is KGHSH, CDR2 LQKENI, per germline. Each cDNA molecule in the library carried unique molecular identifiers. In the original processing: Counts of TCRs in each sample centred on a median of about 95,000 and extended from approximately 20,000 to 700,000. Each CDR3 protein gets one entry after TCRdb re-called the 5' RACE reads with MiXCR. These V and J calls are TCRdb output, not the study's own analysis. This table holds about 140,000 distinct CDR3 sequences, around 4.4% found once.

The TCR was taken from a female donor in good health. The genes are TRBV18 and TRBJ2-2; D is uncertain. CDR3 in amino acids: CASSPPASINTGELFF. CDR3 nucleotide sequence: TGTGCCAGCTCACCACCGGCCAGTATAAACACCGGGGAGCTGTTTTTT.